The sequence of this TCR beta chain was determined in a study of monozygotic twins with inflammatory bowel disease. Donors gave 2 to 3 ml of blood apiece. This CDR3 has 15 residues. CDR1 is SGHAT and CDR2 is FQNNGV in the germline V gene. Worth noting for this clonotype: What it binds is unknown.

Findings of the study overall: Twins with IBD were found to have lower TCRbeta diversity (inverse Simpson) than healthy co-twins.

UMIs were attached via template switching, each with a 6-nucleotide sample barcode. TCRalpha and TCRbeta cDNA underwent two nested PCRs of roughly 15 and 9 cycles. With the 5' RACE reads reprocessed, TCRdb shows one record per CDR3 protein and no DNA. The listing contains some 130,000 distinct CDR3 sequences. The sequence derives from a human donor with ulcerative colitis or Crohn's disease, or a healthy co-twin of an affected twin (not recorded which). Specimen: blood. The rearrangement links TRBV11-2 to TRBJ2-3. The CDR3 region is CASSLGPGYTDTQYF.